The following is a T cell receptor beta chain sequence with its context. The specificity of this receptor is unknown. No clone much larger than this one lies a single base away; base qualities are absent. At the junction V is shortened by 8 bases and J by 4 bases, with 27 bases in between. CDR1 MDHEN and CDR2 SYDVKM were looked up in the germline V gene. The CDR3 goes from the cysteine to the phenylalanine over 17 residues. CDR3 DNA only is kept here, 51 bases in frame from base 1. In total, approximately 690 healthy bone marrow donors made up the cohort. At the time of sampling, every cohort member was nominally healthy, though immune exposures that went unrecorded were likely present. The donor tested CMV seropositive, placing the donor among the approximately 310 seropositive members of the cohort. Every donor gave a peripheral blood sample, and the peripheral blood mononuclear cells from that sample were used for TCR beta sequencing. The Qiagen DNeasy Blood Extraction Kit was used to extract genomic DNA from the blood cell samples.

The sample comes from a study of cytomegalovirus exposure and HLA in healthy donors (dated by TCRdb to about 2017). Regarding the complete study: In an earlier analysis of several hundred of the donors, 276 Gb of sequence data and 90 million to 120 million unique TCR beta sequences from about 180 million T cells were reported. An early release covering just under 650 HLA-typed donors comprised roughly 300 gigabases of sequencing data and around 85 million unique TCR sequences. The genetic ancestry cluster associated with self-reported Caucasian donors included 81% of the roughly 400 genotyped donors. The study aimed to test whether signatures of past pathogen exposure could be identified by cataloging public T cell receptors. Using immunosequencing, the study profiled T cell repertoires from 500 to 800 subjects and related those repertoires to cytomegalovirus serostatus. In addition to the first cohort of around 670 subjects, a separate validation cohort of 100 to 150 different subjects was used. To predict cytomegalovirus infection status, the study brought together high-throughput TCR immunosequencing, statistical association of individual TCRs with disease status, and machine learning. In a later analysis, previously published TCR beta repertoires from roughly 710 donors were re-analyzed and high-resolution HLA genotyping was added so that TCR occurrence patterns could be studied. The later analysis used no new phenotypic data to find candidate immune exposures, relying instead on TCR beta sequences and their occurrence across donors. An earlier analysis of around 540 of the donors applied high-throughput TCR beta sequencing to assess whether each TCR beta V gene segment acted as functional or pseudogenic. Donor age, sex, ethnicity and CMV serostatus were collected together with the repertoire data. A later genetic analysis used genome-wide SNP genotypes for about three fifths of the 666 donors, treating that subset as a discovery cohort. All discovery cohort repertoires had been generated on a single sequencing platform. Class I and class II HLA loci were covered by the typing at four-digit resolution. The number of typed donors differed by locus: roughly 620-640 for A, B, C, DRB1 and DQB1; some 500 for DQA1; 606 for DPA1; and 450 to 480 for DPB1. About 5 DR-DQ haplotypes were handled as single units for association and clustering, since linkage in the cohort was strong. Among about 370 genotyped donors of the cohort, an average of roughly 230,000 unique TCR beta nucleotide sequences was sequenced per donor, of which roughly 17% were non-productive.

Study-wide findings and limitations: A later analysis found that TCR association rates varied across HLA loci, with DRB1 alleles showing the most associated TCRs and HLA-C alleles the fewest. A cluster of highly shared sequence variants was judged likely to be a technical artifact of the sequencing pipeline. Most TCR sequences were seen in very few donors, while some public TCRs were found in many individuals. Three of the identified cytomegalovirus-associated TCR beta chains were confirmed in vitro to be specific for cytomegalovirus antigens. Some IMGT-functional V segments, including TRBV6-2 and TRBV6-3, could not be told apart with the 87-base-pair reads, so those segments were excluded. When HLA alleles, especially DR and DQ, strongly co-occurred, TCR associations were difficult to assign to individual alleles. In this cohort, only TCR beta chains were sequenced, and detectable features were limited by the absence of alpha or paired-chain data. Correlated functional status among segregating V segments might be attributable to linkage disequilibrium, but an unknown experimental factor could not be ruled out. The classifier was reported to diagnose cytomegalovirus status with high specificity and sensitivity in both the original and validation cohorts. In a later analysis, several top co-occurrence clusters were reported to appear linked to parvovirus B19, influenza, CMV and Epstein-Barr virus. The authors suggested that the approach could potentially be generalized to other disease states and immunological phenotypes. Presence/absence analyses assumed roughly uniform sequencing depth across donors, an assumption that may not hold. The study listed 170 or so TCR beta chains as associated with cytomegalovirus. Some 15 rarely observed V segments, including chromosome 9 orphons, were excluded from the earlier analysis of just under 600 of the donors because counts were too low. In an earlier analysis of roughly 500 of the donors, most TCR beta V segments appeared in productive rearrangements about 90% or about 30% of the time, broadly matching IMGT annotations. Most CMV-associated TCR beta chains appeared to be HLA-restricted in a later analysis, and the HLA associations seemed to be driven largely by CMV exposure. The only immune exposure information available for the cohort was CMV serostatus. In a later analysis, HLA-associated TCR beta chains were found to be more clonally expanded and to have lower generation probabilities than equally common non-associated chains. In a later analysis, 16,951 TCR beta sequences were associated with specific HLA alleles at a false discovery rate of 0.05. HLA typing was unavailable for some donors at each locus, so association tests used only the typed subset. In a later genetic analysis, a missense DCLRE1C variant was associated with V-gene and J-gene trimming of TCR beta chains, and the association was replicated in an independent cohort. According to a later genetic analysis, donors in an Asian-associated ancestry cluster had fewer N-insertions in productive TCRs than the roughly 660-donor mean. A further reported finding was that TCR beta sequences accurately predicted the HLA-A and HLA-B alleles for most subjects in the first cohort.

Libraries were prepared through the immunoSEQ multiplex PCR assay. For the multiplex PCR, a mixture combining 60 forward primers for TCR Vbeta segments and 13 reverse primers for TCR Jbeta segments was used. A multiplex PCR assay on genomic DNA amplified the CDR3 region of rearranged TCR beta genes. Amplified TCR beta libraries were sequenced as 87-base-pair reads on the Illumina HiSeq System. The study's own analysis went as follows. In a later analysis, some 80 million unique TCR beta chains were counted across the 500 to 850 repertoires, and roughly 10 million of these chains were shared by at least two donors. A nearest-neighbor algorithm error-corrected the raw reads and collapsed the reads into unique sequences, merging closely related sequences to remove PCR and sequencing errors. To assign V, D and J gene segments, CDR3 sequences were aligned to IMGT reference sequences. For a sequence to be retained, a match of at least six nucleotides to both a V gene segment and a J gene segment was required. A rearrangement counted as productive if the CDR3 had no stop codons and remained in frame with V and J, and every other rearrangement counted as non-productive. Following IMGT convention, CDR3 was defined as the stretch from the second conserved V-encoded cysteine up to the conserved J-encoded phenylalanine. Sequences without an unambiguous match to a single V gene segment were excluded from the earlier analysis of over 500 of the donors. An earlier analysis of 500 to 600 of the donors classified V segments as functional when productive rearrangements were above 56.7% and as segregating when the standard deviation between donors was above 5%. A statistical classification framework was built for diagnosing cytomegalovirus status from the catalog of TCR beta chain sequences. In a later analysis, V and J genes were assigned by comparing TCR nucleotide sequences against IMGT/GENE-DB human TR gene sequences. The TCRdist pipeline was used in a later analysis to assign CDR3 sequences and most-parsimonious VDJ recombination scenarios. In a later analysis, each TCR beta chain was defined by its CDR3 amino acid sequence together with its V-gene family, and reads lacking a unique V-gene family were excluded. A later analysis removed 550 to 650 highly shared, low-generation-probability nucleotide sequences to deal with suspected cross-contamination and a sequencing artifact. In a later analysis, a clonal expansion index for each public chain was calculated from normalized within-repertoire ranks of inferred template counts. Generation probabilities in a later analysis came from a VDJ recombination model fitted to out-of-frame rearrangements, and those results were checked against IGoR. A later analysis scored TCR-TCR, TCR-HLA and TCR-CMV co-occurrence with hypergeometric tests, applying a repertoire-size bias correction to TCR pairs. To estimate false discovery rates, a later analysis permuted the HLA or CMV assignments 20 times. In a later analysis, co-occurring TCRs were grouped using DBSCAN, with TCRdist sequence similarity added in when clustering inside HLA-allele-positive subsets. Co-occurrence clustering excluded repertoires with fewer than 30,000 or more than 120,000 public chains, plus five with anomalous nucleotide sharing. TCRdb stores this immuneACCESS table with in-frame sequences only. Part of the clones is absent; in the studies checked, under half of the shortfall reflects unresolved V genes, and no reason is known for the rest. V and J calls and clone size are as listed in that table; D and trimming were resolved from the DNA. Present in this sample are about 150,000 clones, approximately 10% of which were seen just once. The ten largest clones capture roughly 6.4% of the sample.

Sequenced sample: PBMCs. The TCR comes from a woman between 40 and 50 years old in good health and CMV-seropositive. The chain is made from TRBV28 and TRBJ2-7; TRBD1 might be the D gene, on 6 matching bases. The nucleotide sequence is TGTGCCAGCCGTCGGCGGCAGGGGCCGATAATGGGGTACGAGCAGTACTTC. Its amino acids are CASRRRQGPIMGYEQYF. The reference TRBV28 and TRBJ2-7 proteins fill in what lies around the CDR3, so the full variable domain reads DVKVTQSSRYLVKRTGEKVFLECVQDMDHENMFWYRQDPGLGLRLIYFSYDVKMKEKGDIPEGYSVSREKKERFSLILESASTNQTSMYLCASRRRQGPIMGYEQYFGPGTRLTVT.